Listed below are T cell receptor beta chains from one sample, sequenced in a study of siplizumab effects on memory and regulatory T cells. Assay: immunoSEQ multiplex PCR; the TCRdb copy retains only in-frame clones and omits some. The top ten clones hold roughly 1.5% of a sample with under 150,000 clones, approximately 94% of them seen once. The source material was non-Treg CD4+ T cells sorted from blood. All receptors come from a human donor in good health. CDR3s include the opening cysteine and the closing phenylalanine or tryptophan. Each record gives: CDR3 DNA, CDR3 protein, clone size, J gene, D gene, V gene. A D gene is named only where the DNA matches it firmly. Expanded clones get a size class; other rows say once, few or many, or leave the size out.

CDR3nt: TGTGCCAGCAGTGAAAGACCAGGGGGGGGAGAGACCCAGTACTTC
CDR3aa: CASSERPGGGETQYF
abundance: NA
j_gene: TRBJ2-5
d_gene: NA
v_gene: TRBV2

CDR3nt: TGCAGCTCCAGCGTCGTAGAGACCCAGTACTTC
CDR3aa: CSSSVVETQYF
abundance: NA
j_gene: TRBJ2-5
d_gene: NA
v_gene: TRBV20-1

CDR3nt: TGCGCCAGCAGGTCCCAAGGGACCCAGTACTTC
CDR3aa: CASRSQGTQYF
abundance: NA
j_gene: TRBJ2-5
d_gene: NA
v_gene: TRBV5-1

CDR3nt: TGCGCCAGCAGTGAGGGTCCACCTCCCAATGAGCAGTTCTTC
CDR3aa: CASSEGPPPNEQFF
abundance: NA
j_gene: TRBJ2-1
d_gene: NA
v_gene: TRBV10-2

CDR3nt: TGCGCCAGCAGCCTGGGACAGGGGAAAAACACCGGGGAGCTGTTTTTT
CDR3aa: CASSLGQGKNTGELFF
abundance: NA
j_gene: TRBJ2-2
d_gene: TRBD1
v_gene: TRBV4-1

CDR3nt: TGTGCCAGCAGTTCGGTACAGGGGCGAGCTAACTATGGCTACACCTTC
CDR3aa: CASSSVQGRANYGYTF
abundance: NA
j_gene: TRBJ1-2
d_gene: TRBD1
v_gene: TRBV6-5

CDR3nt: TGTGCCAGCTCACCAAGTCAGGGCCCCTACGAGCAGTACTTC
CDR3aa: CASSPSQGPYEQYF
abundance: once
j_gene: TRBJ2-7
d_gene: NA
v_gene: TRBV18

CDR3nt: TGTGCCAGCAGCTTAGCGGGAGTAAAGACCGGGGAGCTGTTTTTT
CDR3aa: CASSLAGVKTGELFF
abundance: once
j_gene: TRBJ2-2
d_gene: NA
v_gene: TRBV11-2

CDR3nt: TGTGCCAGCAGCTTATTAACAGGGTCGAGAACAGATACGCAGTATTTT
CDR3aa: CASSLLTGSRTDTQYF
abundance: NA
j_gene: TRBJ2-3
d_gene: NA
v_gene: TRBV7-8

CDR3nt: TGTGCCAGCAGCGTTGGGACTATCCAAGAGACCCAGTACTTC
CDR3aa: CASSVGTIQETQYF
abundance: NA
j_gene: TRBJ2-5
d_gene: TRBD2
v_gene: TRBV9

CDR3nt: TGTGCCATCAGTGGGAACAGGGTTTCAGAGAACACTGAAGCTTTCTTT
CDR3aa: CAISGNRVSENTEAFF
abundance: NA
j_gene: TRBJ1-1
d_gene: NA
v_gene: TRBV10-3

CDR3nt: TGTGCCAGCACCCAGGGGACAGGCGCTGGGCAGTACTTC
CDR3aa: CASTQGTGAGQYF
abundance: NA
j_gene: TRBJ2-7
d_gene: TRBD1
v_gene: TRBV6-5

CDR3nt: TGTGCCAGCAGCTTAGGGGGATTT
CDR3aa: CASSLGGF
abundance: NA
j_gene: TRBJ1-1
d_gene: NA
v_gene: TRBV7-9

CDR3nt: TGTGCCAGCAAGCAAGCGGGAGGGTACCAAGAGACCCAGTACTTC
CDR3aa: CASKQAGGYQETQYF
abundance: NA
j_gene: TRBJ2-5
d_gene: TRBD2
v_gene: TRBV2

CDR3nt: TGTGCCTGGAGTGTACTAGCGGGAGTCACCGGGGAGCTGTTTTTT
CDR3aa: CAWSVLAGVTGELFF
abundance: NA
j_gene: TRBJ2-2
d_gene: TRBD2
v_gene: TRBV30

CDR3nt: TGTGCCTGGAGTCTATCTAGGGGGGGGGAGACCCAGTACTTC
CDR3aa: CAWSLSRGGETQYF
abundance: NA
j_gene: TRBJ2-5
d_gene: NA
v_gene: TRBV30

CDR3nt: TGCACCAGCAAGGCAAATTGTGCACAAAGTCGGGCCAACGTCCTGACTTTC
CDR3aa: CTSKANCAQSRANVLTF
abundance: NA
j_gene: TRBJ2-6
d_gene: NA
v_gene: TRBV1

CDR3nt: TGTGCCAGCAGTGAAGTTGTGAGAGAGACCCAGTACTTC
CDR3aa: CASSEVVRETQYF
abundance: NA
j_gene: TRBJ2-5
d_gene: NA
v_gene: TRBV2

CDR3nt: TGTGCCAGCAGCAGAGATCCGGGGGCCAACGTCCTGACTTTC
CDR3aa: CASSRDPGANVLTF
abundance: NA
j_gene: TRBJ2-6
d_gene: NA
v_gene: TRBV27

CDR3nt: TGTGCCACCAGCAGAGATCGGGTGGGACAGGGGTTATCTAGCTCCTACGAGCAGTACTTC
CDR3aa: CATSRDRVGQGLSSSYEQYF
abundance: NA
j_gene: TRBJ2-7
d_gene: TRBD1
v_gene: TRBV15

CDR3nt: TGTGCCAGCAGCTTCAGGGACCGGGAGACCCAGTACTTC
CDR3aa: CASSFRDRETQYF
abundance: NA
j_gene: TRBJ2-5
d_gene: NA
v_gene: TRBV11-3

CDR3nt: TGTGCCAGTAGTATAGATCAGCGGGGGTTGGGGAAACTGTTTTTT
CDR3aa: CASSIDQRGLGKLFF
abundance: NA
j_gene: TRBJ1-4
d_gene: NA
v_gene: TRBV19

CDR3nt: TGCAGTGCTAGCCCCGGGAATACGCAGTATTTT
CDR3aa: CSASPGNTQYF
abundance: NA
j_gene: TRBJ2-3
d_gene: NA
v_gene: TRBV20-1

CDR3nt: TGCAGCGTCTCCCGGGACAGGGTGCAAGAGCAGTACTTC
CDR3aa: CSVSRDRVQEQYF
abundance: NA
j_gene: TRBJ2-7
d_gene: TRBD1
v_gene: TRBV29-1

CDR3nt: TGTGCCAGCAGCTTCCCTAGCGGGAGGGCCAATGAGCAGTTCTTC
CDR3aa: CASSFPSGRANEQFF
abundance: NA
j_gene: TRBJ2-1
d_gene: TRBD2
v_gene: TRBV7-2

CDR3nt: TGCGCCAGCAGCTTGCCCGGGGGGGAAGAGACCCAGTACTTC
CDR3aa: CASSLPGGEETQYF
abundance: NA
j_gene: TRBJ2-5
d_gene: TRBD2
v_gene: TRBV5-1

CDR3nt: TGTGCCAGTAGTCCTTCCCGTAACTATGGCTACACCTTC
CDR3aa: CASSPSRNYGYTF
abundance: NA
j_gene: TRBJ1-2
d_gene: NA
v_gene: TRBV19

CDR3nt: TGTGCCTGGAGGGCCGGCAGCACTGAAGCTTTCTTT
CDR3aa: CAWRAGSTEAFF
abundance: NA
j_gene: TRBJ1-1
d_gene: NA
v_gene: TRBV30

CDR3nt: TGCGCCAGCAGTGAACGGCGGGATGGGGATACGCAGTATTTT
CDR3aa: CASSERRDGDTQYF
abundance: NA
j_gene: TRBJ2-3
d_gene: NA
v_gene: TRBV10-1

CDR3nt: TGTGCCAGCAGCTTAGTCTGGGGAACTCAAGAGACCCAGTACTTC
CDR3aa: CASSLVWGTQETQYF
abundance: NA
j_gene: TRBJ2-5
d_gene: NA
v_gene: TRBV7-9

CDR3nt: TGCGCCAGCAGCTACCAGGGTAGGGAGGAGACCCAGTACTTC
CDR3aa: CASSYQGREETQYF
abundance: NA
j_gene: TRBJ2-5
d_gene: NA
v_gene: TRBV5-1